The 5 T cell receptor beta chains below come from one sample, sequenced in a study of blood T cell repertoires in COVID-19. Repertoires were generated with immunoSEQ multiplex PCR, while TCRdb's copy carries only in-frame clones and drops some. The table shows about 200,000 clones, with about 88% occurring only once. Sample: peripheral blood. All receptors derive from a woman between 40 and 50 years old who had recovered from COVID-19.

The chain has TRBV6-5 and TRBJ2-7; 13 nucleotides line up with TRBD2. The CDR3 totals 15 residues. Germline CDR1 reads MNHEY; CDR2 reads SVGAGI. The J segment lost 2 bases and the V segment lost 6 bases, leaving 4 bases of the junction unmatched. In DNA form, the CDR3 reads TGTGCCAGCAGACCCGGGACTAGCGGGACCTACGAGCAGTACTTC. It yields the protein CASRPGTSGTYEQYF.

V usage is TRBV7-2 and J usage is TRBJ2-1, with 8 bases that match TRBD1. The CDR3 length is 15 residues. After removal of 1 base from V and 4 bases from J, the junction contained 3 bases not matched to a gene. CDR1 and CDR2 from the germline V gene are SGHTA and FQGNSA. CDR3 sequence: CASSLGTGLYNEQFF. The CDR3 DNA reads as TGTGCCAGCAGCTTAGGGACAGGGCTATACAATGAGCAGTTCTTC.

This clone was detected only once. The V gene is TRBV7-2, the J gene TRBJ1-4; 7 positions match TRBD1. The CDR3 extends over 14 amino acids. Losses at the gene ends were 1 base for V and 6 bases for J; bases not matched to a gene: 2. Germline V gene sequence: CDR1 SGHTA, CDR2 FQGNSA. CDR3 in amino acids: CASSLGGQDEKLFF. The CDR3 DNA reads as TGTGCCAGCAGCTTAGGCGGACAGGATGAAAAACTGTTTTTT.

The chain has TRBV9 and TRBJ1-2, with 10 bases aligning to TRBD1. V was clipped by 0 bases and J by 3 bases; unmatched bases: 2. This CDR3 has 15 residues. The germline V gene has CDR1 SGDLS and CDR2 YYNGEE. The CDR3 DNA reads TGTGCCAGCAGCGTAGGTGGGACAGGGGACTATGGCTACACCTTC. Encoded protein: CASSVGGTGDYGYTF.

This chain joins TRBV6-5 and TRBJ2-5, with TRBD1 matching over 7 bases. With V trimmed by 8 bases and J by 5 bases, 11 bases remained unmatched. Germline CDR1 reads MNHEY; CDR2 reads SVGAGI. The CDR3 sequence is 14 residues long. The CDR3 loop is CASGRQGGVETQYF. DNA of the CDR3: TGTGCCAGCGGGAGACAGGGTGGGGTGGAGACCCAGTACTTC.